Listed below are T cell receptor beta chains from one sample, sequenced in a study of identical twins. In TCRdb, the 5' RACE reads were re-called with MiXCR into one record per CDR3 protein. The sample records about 890,000 distinct CDR3 sequences, roughly an eighth being singletons. In addition, the sample was reused for a study of yellow fever vaccine responses in identical twins.

Sequences were obtained from PBMCs. The receptors were gathered from a woman aged 18-29 years in good health. Each CDR3 is given with its conserved first and last residue. A D gene is named only where the DNA matches it firmly. Expanded clones get a size class; other rows say once, few or many, or leave the size out.

size: .; V: TRBV7-9; D: TRBD2; J: TRBJ2-5; DNA: TGTGCCAGCAGCTTCATGCGGGAGGGAGATGAGACCCAGTACTTC; CDR3: CASSFMREGDETQYF
size: few; V: TRBV28; D: TRBD2; J: TRBJ2-1; DNA: TGTGCCAGCAGTTTAGAGATGTTAGCGGGGGCCGCGGATGAGCAGTTCTTC; CDR3: CASSLEMLAGAADEQFF
size: .; V: TRBV5-5; D: .; J: TRBJ2-1; DNA: TGTGCCAGCAGCTTGAGGGAGGCGCAAGCCTGGGGATACAATGAGCAGTTCTTC; CDR3: CASSLREAQAWGYNEQFF
size: few; V: TRBV2; D: .; J: TRBJ2-1; DNA: TGTGCCAGCAGTGCTGGGCTAACCTACAATGAGCAGTTCTTC; CDR3: CASSAGLTYNEQFF
size: .; V: TRBV19; D: .; J: TRBJ2-7; DNA: TGTGCCAGTAGTAAACAGGGCAACTCCTACGAGCAGTACTTC; CDR3: CASSKQGNSYEQYF
size: .; V: TRBV20-1; D: .; J: TRBJ2-1; DNA: TGCAGTGCTGGACTCGGACTTACTCACCTGTACAATGAGCAGTTCTTC; CDR3: CSAGLGLTHLYNEQFF
size: few; V: TRBV6-4; D: .; J: TRBJ2-3; DNA: TGTGCCAGCAGTGACTCGTCGCCTGGCGTAGGGGCAGATACGCAGTATTTT; CDR3: CASSDSSPGVGADTQYF
size: few; V: TRBV3-1; D: TRBD2; J: TRBJ2-1; DNA: TGTGCCAGCAGTCGGGCTAGCGGGGCGAAGAGCTCCTACAATGAGCAGTTCTTC; CDR3: CASSRASGAKSSYNEQFF
size: many; V: TRBV28; D: .; J: TRBJ1-1; DNA: TGTGCCAGCAGTAGTTACAGGGATGGTTGGGGCACTGAAGCTTTCTTT; CDR3: CASSSYRDGWGTEAFF
size: .; V: TRBV28; D: TRBD2; J: TRBJ2-1; DNA: TGTGCCAGCAGTTTCTTTGCGGGAGGGCCGTGGTCGGATGAGCAGTTCTTC; CDR3: CASSFFAGGPWSDEQFF
size: many; V: TRBV20-1; D: .; J: TRBJ1-2; DNA: TGCAGTGCTAGAGCCAGGGGCATCAACTATGGCTACACCTTC; CDR3: CSARARGINYGYTF
size: few; V: TRBV5-6; D: TRBD2; J: TRBJ2-2; DNA: TGTGCCAGCAGCTTGTGGACGGGGGGAGTCGGGGAGCTGTTTTTT; CDR3: CASSLWTGGVGELFF
size: few; V: TRBV3-1; D: .; J: TRBJ2-1; DNA: TGTGCCAGCAGCCATTCCCGGGACTCTCTGTTCTTC; CDR3: CASSHSRDSLFF
size: few; V: TRBV14; D: .; J: TRBJ1-1; DNA: TGTGCCAGCAGTGTTTTAGGGGGAGGGGGCACTGAAGCTTTCTTT; CDR3: CASSVLGGGGTEAFF
size: many; V: TRBV6-6; D: .; J: TRBJ2-2; DNA: TGTGCCAGCAGGGATCCGAACACCGGGGAGCTGTTTTTT; CDR3: CASRDPNTGELFF
size: .; V: TRBV29-1; D: TRBD1; J: TRBJ2-5; DNA: TGCAGCGTTGAAACGGGACAGGGGGCGCAGACCCAGTACTTC; CDR3: CSVETGQGAQTQYF
size: .; V: TRBV5-1; D: TRBD1; J: TRBJ1-2; DNA: TGCGCCAGCAGCTACGGGACAGGACCCGGTTTTGAGCATGGCTACACCTTC; CDR3: CASSYGTGPGFEHGYTF
size: few; V: TRBV21-1; D: .; J: TRBJ1-3; DNA: TGTGCCAGCAGCGCGGGATTCTCTGGAAACACCATATATTTT; CDR3: CASSAGFSGNTIYF
size: few; V: TRBV6-1; D: .; J: TRBJ2-1; DNA: TGTGCCAGCAACCCCATCAGGGGGGCAAATGAGCAGTTCTTC; CDR3: CASNPIRGANEQFF
size: few; V: TRBV11-2; D: TRBD1; J: TRBJ2-7; DNA: TGTGCCAGCAGCTTCTCAATAGGGGGGACAGGGTACGAGCAGTACTTC; CDR3: CASSFSIGGTGYEQYF
size: few; V: TRBV10-3; D: TRBD1; J: TRBJ2-3; DNA: TGTGCCTCCCCTGGGACAGGGCCCACAGATACGCAGTATTTT; CDR3: CASPGTGPTDTQYF
size: once; V: TRBV12-5; D: TRBD2; J: TRBJ2-5; DNA: TGTGCTAGTGGTGCGGCTGGACTAGCGGGAGGGCGAGGGGAGACCCAGTACTTC; CDR3: CASGAAGLAGGRGETQYF
size: .; V: TRBV2; D: TRBD1; J: TRBJ1-1; DNA: TGTGCCAGGGGATTGGCAGGGGGGAACACTGAAGCTTTCTTT; CDR3: CARGLAGGNTEAFF
size: .; V: TRBV29-1; D: .; J: TRBJ2-4; DNA: TGCAGCGTACGTAAAGGGGAGATTGACATTCAGTACTTC; CDR3: CSVRKGEIDIQYF
size: few; V: TRBV5-1; D: TRBD1; J: TRBJ2-2; DNA: TGCGCCAGCAGACTAAAATTGACAGGGCCCTCGAACACCGGGGAGCTGTTTTTT; CDR3: CASRLKLTGPSNTGELFF
size: few; V: TRBV21-1; D: .; J: TRBJ2-7; DNA: TGTGCCAGCACCACCCCGGGACAGGCCTCCTACGAGCAGTACTTC; CDR3: CASTTPGQASYEQYF
size: .; V: TRBV6-1; D: TRBD2; J: TRBJ2-7; DNA: TGTGCCTACCTGGGGGAGGGTTCCTACGAGCAGTACTTC; CDR3: CAYLGEGSYEQYF
size: .; V: TRBV11-3; D: TRBD2; J: TRBJ2-1; DNA: TGTGCCAGCAACCCTAGCGGGCGCCCCAATGAGCAGTTCTTC; CDR3: CASNPSGRPNEQFF
size: few; V: TRBV7-9; D: .; J: TRBJ1-3; DNA: TGTGCCAGCAGCCAACCAGGGACAGGAAACACCATATATTTT; CDR3: CASSQPGTGNTIYF
size: many; V: TRBV4-1; D: .; J: TRBJ2-3; DNA: TGCGCCAGCAGCCAAGAGGGGAGGGGGCCAGATACGCAGTATTTT; CDR3: CASSQEGRGPDTQYF
size: .; V: TRBV12-3/TRBV12-4; D: .; J: TRBJ1-6; DNA: TGTGCCAGCAGTTTGCCGCCGGGGTGGGATTCACCCCTCCACTTT; CDR3: CASSLPPGWDSPLHF